Presented here are 6 T cell receptor beta chains from one specimen sequenced in a study of OX40 agonist ivuxolimab in advanced cancers. Profiling relied on immunoSEQ multiplex PCR, and the TCRdb table lists in-frame clones only, not all of them. This table holds over 10,000 clones, around 87% found once. Sequencing used CD4+ or CD8+ T cells sorted from blood, obtained in a trial of the OX40 agonist ivuxolimab. The source is an adult with an advanced solid tumor such as melanoma, head and neck, liver or kidney cancer.

The chain combines TRBV7-3 with TRBJ2-1, with TRBD1 identical over 7 bases. The germline V gene has CDR1 SGHTA and CDR2 FQGTGA. The CDR3 extends over 14 amino acids. V trimming: 2 bases; J trimming: 8 bases; junction bases outside the gene matches: 6. CDR3 region: CASSLADRVHEQFF. As DNA, the CDR3 is TGTGCCAGCAGCTTAGCTGACAGGGTCCATGAGCAGTTCTTC.

The V call is TRBV19, the J call TRBJ2-1; the D is unclear. The CDR3 extends over 15 amino acids. Germline V gene sequence: CDR1 LNHDA, CDR2 SQIVND (reference sequence). The ends were cut back, 3 bases at V and 0 bases at J, with 9 bases in the middle. The CDR3 bases are TGTGCCAGTAGTATCGAACCCCGCTCCTACAATGAGCAGTTCTTC. Its protein is CASSIEPRSYNEQFF.

The CDR3 DNA sequence: TGTGCCAGCAGTTATTCGGGGGCCCTTAATCAGCCCCAGCATTTT. Amino acids: CASSYSGALNQPQHF. The chain is built from TRBV27 and TRBJ1-5, with D perhaps matching TRBD1 (6 bases). The germline V and J ends were trimmed by 4 bases and 4 bases, with 14 bases remaining between them. The germline CDR1 and CDR2 sequences are MNHEY and SMNVEV (reference sequence). The CDR3 has 15 residues.

The genes are TRBV28 and TRBJ1-1; D unclear. CDR3 length: 14 residues. V lost 3 bases, J lost 0 bases, and 8 bases lay in between. Looked up from germline, CDR1 is MDHEN and CDR2 is SYDVKM. CDR3 region: CASSLSTVNTEAFF. Written as DNA, the CDR3 is TGTGCCAGCAGTTTGTCAACAGTGAACACTGAAGCTTTCTTT.

The rearrangement joins TRBV14 to TRBJ2-1; TRBD2 agrees at 13 bases. CDR1 and CDR2 from the germline V gene are SGHDN and FVKESK. With V trimmed by 4 bases and J by 10 bases, 7 bases remained unmatched. CDR3 length: 15 residues. The CDR3 here is CASSLGTSGTPEQFF. The CDR3 region has the DNA TGTGCCAGCAGCCTCGGGACTAGCGGGACCCCCGAGCAGTTCTTC.

The CDR3 DNA reads TGTGCCAGCAGGGGGCTAGCGGGAGGGCAGTCTGAGCAGTTCTTC. Its translation: CASRGLAGGQSEQFF. The chain is built from TRBV27 and TRBJ2-1; 12 bases are shared with TRBD2. CDR1 and CDR2 (germline): MNHEY, SMNVEV (reference sequence). Trimming at V came to 6 bases and at J to 9 bases, leaving 9 bases not matched to a gene. The CDR3 contains 15 residues.